What follows is one T cell receptor beta chain and its context. The germline V gene encodes CDR1 SNHLY and CDR2 FYNNEI. This CDR3 contains 14 residues. J was trimmed by 8 bases and V by 3 bases; bases with no gene match: 6. This record comes from a study of cytomegalovirus exposure and HLA in healthy donors. The PCR employed 60 Vbeta primers together with 13 Jbeta primers. The data were produced by immunoSEQ multiplex PCR, yet TCRdb's version contains in-frame clones alone and is incomplete. The sample totals 200,000 to 250,000 clones. J is TRBJ1-2 and V is TRBV2; 10 bases line up with TRBD1. The receptor was derived from a woman aged 25 to 39 in good health and CMV-seropositive. Sequencing was carried out using PBMCs. The CDR3 is CASSDRQGAGGYTF. CDR3 coding DNA: TGTGCCAGCAGTGACCGACAGGGGGCCGGGGGCTACACCTTC.